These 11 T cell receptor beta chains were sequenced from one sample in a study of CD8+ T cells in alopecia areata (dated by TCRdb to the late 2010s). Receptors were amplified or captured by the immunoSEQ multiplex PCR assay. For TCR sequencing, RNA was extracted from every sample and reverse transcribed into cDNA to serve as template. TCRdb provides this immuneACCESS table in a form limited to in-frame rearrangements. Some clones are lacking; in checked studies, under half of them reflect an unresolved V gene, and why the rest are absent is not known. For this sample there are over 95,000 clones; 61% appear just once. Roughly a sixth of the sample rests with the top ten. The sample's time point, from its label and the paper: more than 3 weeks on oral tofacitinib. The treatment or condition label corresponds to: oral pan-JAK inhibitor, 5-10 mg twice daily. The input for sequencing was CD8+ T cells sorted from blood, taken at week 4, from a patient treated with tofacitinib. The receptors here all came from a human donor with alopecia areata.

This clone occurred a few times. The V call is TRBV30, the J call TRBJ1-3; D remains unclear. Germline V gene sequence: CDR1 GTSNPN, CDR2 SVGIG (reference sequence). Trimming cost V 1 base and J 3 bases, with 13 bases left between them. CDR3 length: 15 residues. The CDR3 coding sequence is TGTGCCTGGAGTGAGGACGGAGGATATGGAAACACCATATATTTT. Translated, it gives CAWSEDGGYGNTIYF.

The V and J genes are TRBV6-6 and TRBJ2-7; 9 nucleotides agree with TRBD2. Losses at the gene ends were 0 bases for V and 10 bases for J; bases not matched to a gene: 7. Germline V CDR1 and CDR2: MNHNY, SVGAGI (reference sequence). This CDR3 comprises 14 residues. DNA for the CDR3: TGTGCCAGCAGTTACTCTCGAACTAGCGGGCCCCAGTACTTC. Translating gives CASSYSRTSGPQYF.

The CDR3 DNA follows: TGTGCCAGCAGGCTACAGGGTTATAGCAATCAGCCCCAGCATTTT. Its translation is CASRLQGYSNQPQHF. The rearrangement links TRBV2 to TRBJ1-5; D might be TRBD1 (6 bases). From germline, CDR1 is SNHLY and CDR2 FYNNEI. The V and J ends lost 6 bases and 0 bases respectively, with 12 bases between them. The CDR3 is 15 residues long. The whole variable domain, remainder taken from reference TRBV2 and TRBJ1-5, is EPEVTQTPSHQVTQMGQEVILRCVPISNHLYFYWYRQILGQKVEFLVSFYNNEISEKSEIFDDQFSVERPDGSNFTLKIRSTKLEDSAMYFCASRLQGYSNQPQHFGDGTRLSIL.

CDR3 sequence: CASSLGIQGYSPLHF. The CDR3 DNA reads TGTGCCAGCAGCTTAGGGATACAGGGATATTCACCCCTCCACTTT. The chain links TRBV13 to TRBJ1-6; maybe TRBD1 (6 bases). Germline lookup yields CDR1 PRHDT and CDR2 FYEKMQ (reference sequence). The V gene lost 0 bases and the J gene lost 8 bases, with 11 bases spanning the gap. The CDR3 is 15 amino acids.

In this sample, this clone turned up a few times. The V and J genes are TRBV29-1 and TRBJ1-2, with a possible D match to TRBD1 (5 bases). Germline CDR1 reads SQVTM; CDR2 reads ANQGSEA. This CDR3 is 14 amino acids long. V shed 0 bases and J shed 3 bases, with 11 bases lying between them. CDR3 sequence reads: CSVEETGTHYGYTF. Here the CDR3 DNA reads TGCAGCGTTGAAGAGACCGGGACTCACTATGGCTACACCTTC.

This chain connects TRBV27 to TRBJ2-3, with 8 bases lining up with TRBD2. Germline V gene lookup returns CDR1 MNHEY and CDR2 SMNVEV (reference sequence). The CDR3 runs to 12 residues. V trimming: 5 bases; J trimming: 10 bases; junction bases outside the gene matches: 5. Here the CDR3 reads CASSLTSGSQYF. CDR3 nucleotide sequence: TGTGCCAGCAGTCTTACTAGCGGTTCGCAGTATTTT.

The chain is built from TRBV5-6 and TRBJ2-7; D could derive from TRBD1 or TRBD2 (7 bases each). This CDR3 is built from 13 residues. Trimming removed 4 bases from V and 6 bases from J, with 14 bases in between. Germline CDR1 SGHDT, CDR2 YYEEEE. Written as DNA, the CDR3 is TGTGCCAGCAGCGGGGACTACAGGGGCGAGCAGTACTTC. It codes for CASSGDYRGEQYF.

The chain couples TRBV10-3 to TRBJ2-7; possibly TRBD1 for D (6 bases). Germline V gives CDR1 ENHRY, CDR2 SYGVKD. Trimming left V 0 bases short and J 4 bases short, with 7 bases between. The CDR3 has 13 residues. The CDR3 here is CAISESGTYEQYF. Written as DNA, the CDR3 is TGTGCCATCAGTGAGTCCGGGACATACGAGCAGTACTTC.

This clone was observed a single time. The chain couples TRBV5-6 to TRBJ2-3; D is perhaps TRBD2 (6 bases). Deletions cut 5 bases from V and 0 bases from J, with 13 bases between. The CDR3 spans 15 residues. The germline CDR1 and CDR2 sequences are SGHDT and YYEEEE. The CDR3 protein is CASSLAEISTDTQYF. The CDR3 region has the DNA TGTGCCAGCAGTTTAGCGGAGATTAGCACAGATACGCAGTATTTT.

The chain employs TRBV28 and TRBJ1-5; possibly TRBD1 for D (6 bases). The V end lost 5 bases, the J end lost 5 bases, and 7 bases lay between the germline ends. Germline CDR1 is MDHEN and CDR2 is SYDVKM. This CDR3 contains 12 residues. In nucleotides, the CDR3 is TGTGCCAGCAGTGAGGGGGATCAGCCCCAGCATTTT. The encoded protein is CASSEGDQPQHF.

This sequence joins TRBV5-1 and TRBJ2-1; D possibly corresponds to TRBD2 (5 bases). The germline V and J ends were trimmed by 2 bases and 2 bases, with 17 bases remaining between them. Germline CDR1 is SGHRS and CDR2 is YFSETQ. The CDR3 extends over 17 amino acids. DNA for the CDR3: TGCGCCAGCAGCTTCACCCTTGAGGGAGTGGCCTACAATGAGCAGTTCTTC. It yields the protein CASSFTLEGVAYNEQFF.